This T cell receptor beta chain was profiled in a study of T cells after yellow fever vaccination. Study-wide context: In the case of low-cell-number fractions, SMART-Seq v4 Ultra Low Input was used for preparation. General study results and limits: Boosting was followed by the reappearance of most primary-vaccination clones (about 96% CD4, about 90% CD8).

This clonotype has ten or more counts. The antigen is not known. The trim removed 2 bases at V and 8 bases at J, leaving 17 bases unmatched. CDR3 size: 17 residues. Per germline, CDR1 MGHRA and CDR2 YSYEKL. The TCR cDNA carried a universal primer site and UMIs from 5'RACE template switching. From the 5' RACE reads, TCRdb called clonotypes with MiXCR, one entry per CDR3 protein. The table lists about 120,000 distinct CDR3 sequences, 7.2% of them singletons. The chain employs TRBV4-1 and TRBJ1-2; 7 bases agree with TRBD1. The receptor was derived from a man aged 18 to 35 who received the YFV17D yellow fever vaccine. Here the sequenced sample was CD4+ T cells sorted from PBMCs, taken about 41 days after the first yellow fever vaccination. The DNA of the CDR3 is TGCGCCAGCAGCCAACCTACCCGTCGACAGGGACTGAGGGGCTACACCTTC. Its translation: CASSQPTRRQGLRGYTF.